This T cell receptor beta chain comes out of a study of T cell repertoires in cytomegalovirus infection. Background on the study: The public TCR beta signatures pointed to both CMV infection and matching HLA type. Study-level findings and limits: CMV carriers having the relevant HLA were flagged by cumulative public TCR beta family frequency. CMV-specific TCR beta clonotypes restricted by HLA-C dominated the ex vivo response.

CDR1 and CDR2 (germline): MNHEY, SVGAGI. The CDR3 is made up of 16 amino acids. V lost 6 bases to trimming and J lost 1 base, with 18 bases between them. TCRdb re-analysed the reads in MiXCR, keeping a single row per CDR3 protein. Of about 320,000 distinct CDR3 sequences detected, approximately 9.5% appear once; the ten largest clones hold 3.5% to 4.5%. This clonotype was seen only a few times. Its specificity is not known. Sequencing was done on a sample of PBMCs. V is TRBV6-5 and J is TRBJ1-1; a possible D gene is TRBD1 (5 bases). This clonotype originated in a human donor in good health (CMV status not recorded). Some clones in this sample may be carry-over from other donors' samples. CDR3 in DNA: TGTGCCAGCAGCCATCCCTTAGGGACCTGGAACACTGAAGCTTTCTTT. Translating gives CASSHPLGTWNTEAFF.